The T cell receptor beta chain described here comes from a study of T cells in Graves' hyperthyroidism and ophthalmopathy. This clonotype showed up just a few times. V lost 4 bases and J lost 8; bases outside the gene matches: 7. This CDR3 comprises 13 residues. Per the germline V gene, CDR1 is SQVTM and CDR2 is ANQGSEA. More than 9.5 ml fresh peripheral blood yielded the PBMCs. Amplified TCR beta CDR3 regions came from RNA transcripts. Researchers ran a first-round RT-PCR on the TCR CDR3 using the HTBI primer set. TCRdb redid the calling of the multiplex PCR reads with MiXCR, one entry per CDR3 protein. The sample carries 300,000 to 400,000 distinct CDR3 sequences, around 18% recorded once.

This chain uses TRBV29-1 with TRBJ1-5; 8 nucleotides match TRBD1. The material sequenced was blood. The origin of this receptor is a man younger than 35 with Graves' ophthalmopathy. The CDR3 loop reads CSVAGTGGEPQHF. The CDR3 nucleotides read TGCAGCGTTGCTGGGACAGGAGGGGAGCCCCAGCATTTT.